A selection of T cell receptor beta chains follows, all from one sample in a study of shared clonotypes between healthy human individuals. Sequencing used immunoSEQ multiplex PCR; TCRdb keeps in-frame clones, though not all of them. The data show about 1 million clones, about 74% seen once. The specimen sequenced was memory CD4+ T cells sorted from blood. These receptors were obtained from a young man in good health. Each CDR3 is given with its conserved first and last residue. Fields, in order: D gene, V gene, clone size, J gene, CDR3 DNA, CDR3 protein. The D gene is left open where the match is weak. The size field is filled for only some rows; it gives once, few, many or a size class.

>TRBD1|TRBV30|few|TRBJ1-1
TGTGCCTGGAGTTCATCAGGGGGTGTATTAGCTTTCTTT
CAWSSSGGVLAFF
>TRBD1|TRBV6-1|NA|TRBJ2-6
TGTGCCAGCAGTGGGGGACAGGGAGGATCTGGGGCCAACGTCCTGACTTTC
CASSGGQGGSGANVLTF
>TRBD1|TRBV27|NA|TRBJ1-5
TGTGCCAGCAGTTCCGAGGGACAGAAATACCCTCAGCCCCAGCATTTT
CASSSEGQKYPQPQHF
>TRBD1|TRBV18|few|TRBJ2-5
TGTGCCAGCTCGTCTCAACAGGGGGTCCAAGAGACCCAGTACTTC
CASSSQQGVQETQYF
>TRBD1|TRBV7-2|many|TRBJ1-1
TGTGCCAGCAGCCTGAGACAGGGGAACACTGAAGCTTTCTTT
CASSLRQGNTEAFF
>NA|TRBV30|NA|TRBJ1-3
TGTGCCTGGAGTCGCGCCCCCAAAACGGGAAACACCATATATTTT
CAWSRAPKTGNTIYF
>NA|TRBV19|few|TRBJ1-2
TGTGCCAGTAGTACTACAGGTTCCGCTAACTATGGCTACACCTTC
CASSTTGSANYGYTF
>NA|TRBV7-6|NA|TRBJ1-1
TGTGCCAGCAGCCAACTCTCCGACAGCGTGAGCTCTGAAGCTTTCTTT
CASSQLSDSVSSEAFF
>NA|TRBV6-5|NA|TRBJ2-7
TGTGCCAGCAAGGGCCATTCTTACGAGCAGTACTTC
CASKGHSYEQYF
>NA|TRBV15|NA|TRBJ2-3
TGTGCCACCGCCCCGGGAAGTCCTAGCACAGATACGCAGTATTTT
CATAPGSPSTDTQYF
>TRBD2|TRBV25-1|NA|TRBJ2-1
TGTGCCAGCAGTGGGGTAGCGGGAGGACAGTTCTTC
CASSGVAGGQFF
>NA|TRBV11-1|NA|TRBJ2-7
TGTGCCAGCAGCTTAGCGGGGCCCTCCTACGAGCAGTACTTC
CASSLAGPSYEQYF
>TRBD1|TRBV11-2|NA|TRBJ2-2
TGTGCCAGCAGCCGAAGGTGGACAGGGTCCGGAGGGGAGCTGTTTTTT
CASSRRWTGSGGELFF
>TRBD1|TRBV5-1|NA|TRBJ2-7
TGCGCCAGCAACGGGGCCGCGACAGGGAGCTCCTACGAGCAGTACTTC
CASNGAATGSSYEQYF
>NA|TRBV2|NA|TRBJ1-4
TGTGCCAGCGGGGCAGGAATTAATGAAAAACTGTTTTTT
CASGAGINEKLFF
>NA|TRBV28|NA|TRBJ1-1
TGTGCCAGCAGTCCCCCGGGCAGCGGCCTAAACACTGAAGCTTTCTTT
CASSPPGSGLNTEAFF
>NA|TRBV6-5|NA|TRBJ1-6
TGTGCCAGCAGTTACTCGCCAGAAGATTCACCCCTCCACTTT
CASSYSPEDSPLHF
>TRBD1|TRBV5-6|NA|TRBJ2-1
TGTGCCAGCAGAGGGCGGACAGGGTCTACCTACAATGAGCAGTTCTTC
CASRGRTGSTYNEQFF
>NA|TRBV5-1|once|TRBJ2-1
TGCGCCAGCAGCCTGGGAGTTGAGGGTGAGCAGTTCTTC
CASSLGVEGEQFF
>TRBD1|TRBV18|NA|TRBJ1-6
TGTGCCAGCTCACTCTGGACAGGGAGCTCCTATAATTCACCCCTCCACTTT
CASSLWTGSSYNSPLHF
>NA|TRBV7-9|NA|TRBJ2-3
TGTGCCAGCAGCTTAGTAGCGAAAAGCACAGATACGCAGTATTTT
CASSLVAKSTDTQYF
>NA|TRBV4-1|NA|TRBJ1-2
TGCGCCAGCAGCCAAGGCGTCGGAAAGGGCTATGGCTACACCTTC
CASSQGVGKGYGYTF
>NA|TRBV7-9|NA|TRBJ1-1
TGTGCCAGCAGCCCTCTCGGGGATACTTTTGAAGCTTTCTTT
CASSPLGDTFEAFF
>NA|TRBV19|few|TRBJ2-3
TGTGCCAGCGGACAGAGCACAGATACGCAGTATTTT
CASGQSTDTQYF
>NA|TRBV2|NA|TRBJ1-1
TGTGCCAGCAGTGAAAGAGCAGTGAACACTGAAGCTTTCTTT
CASSERAVNTEAFF
>NA|TRBV4-3|NA|TRBJ2-1
TGCGCCAGCAGCCAAGCGACCCCGTACTTTGGGGTTTACAATGAGCAGTTCTTC
CASSQATPYFGVYNEQFF
>TRBD1|TRBV5-1|NA|TRBJ2-7
TGCGCCAGCAGCAAGGGACAGGGGGCTTACGAGCAGTACTTC
CASSKGQGAYEQYF
>TRBD2|TRBV28|NA|TRBJ2-3
TGTGCCAGCAGTGCTAGCGGGGGGCTGGATACGCAGTATTTT
CASSASGGLDTQYF
>NA|TRBV7-9|few|TRBJ1-2
TGTGCCAGCAGCTTAGCCAGCTATGGCTACACCTTC
CASSLASYGYTF
>TRBD2|TRBV5-1|NA|TRBJ2-2
TGCGCCAGCAGCTCACGTAGCGGGGCGAACACCGGGGAGCTGTTTTTT
CASSSRSGANTGELFF
>TRBD1|TRBV9|NA|TRBJ2-7
TGTGCCAGCAGCAAAGGACAGGGGAGCTCCTACGAGCAGTACTTC
CASSKGQGSSYEQYF